One sample yielded the 17 T cell receptor beta chains listed below, sequenced in a study of blood T cell repertoires in COVID-19. Profiled with immunoSEQ multiplex PCR; TCRdb holds only in-frame clones, not every one. The sample has about 200,000 clones; about 91% are singletons. Input material: peripheral blood. The receptors derive from a man aged 30-40 years with acute or convalescent COVID-19.

This clone appeared a single time. V usage is TRBV3-1 (or the pseudogene TRBV3-2) and J usage is TRBJ1-6; D might be TRBD1 (5 bases). V lost 1 base and J 0 bases, leaving 7 bases between the germline ends. The CDR3 totals 16 residues. Germline V lookup: CDR1 LGHDT, CDR2 YNNKEL (reference sequence). The CDR3 loop reads CASSQGRGSYNSPLHF. The CDR3 DNA sequence: TGTGCCAGCAGCCAAGGAAGGGGCTCCTATAATTCACCCCTCCACTTT.

The rearrangement uses TRBV28 and TRBJ2-3, with TRBD2 identical over 7 bases. The germline gives CDR1 MDHEN, CDR2 SYDVKM. Losses at the gene ends were 6 bases for V and 6 bases for J; bases not matched to a gene: 9. CDR3 length: 14 residues. CDR3 in amino acids: CASRKAGPFDTQYF. In DNA form, the CDR3 reads TGTGCCAGCAGGAAAGCGGGGCCCTTTGATACGCAGTATTTT.

The gene calls are TRBV28 and TRBJ2-7; D is unresolved. Trimming removed 3 bases at V and 3 bases at J, with 3 bases between. This CDR3 spans 11 amino acids. Germline V gene lookup returns CDR1 MDHEN and CDR2 SYDVKM. CDR3: CASSFRYEQYF. DNA for the CDR3: TGTGCCAGCAGTTTCCGCTACGAGCAGTACTTC. Full variable domain (missing parts from reference TRBV28 and TRBJ2-7): DVKVTQSSRYLVKRTGEKVFLECVQDMDHENMFWYRQDPGLGLRLIYFSYDVKMKEKGDIPEGYSVSREKKERFSLILESASTNQTSMYLCASSFRYEQYFGPGTRLTVT.

The chain employs TRBV3-1 (or the pseudogene TRBV3-2) and TRBJ1-5; D may be TRBD1 (5 bases). Germline-derived CDR1 and CDR2 are LGHDT and YNNKEL (reference sequence). The CDR3 length is 17 residues. V dropped 7 bases and J dropped 2 bases, with 21 bases sitting between them. CDR3 coding DNA: TGTGCCAGCATCCCCGGGGGGGGTCCAAATGGCAATCAGCCCCAGCATTTT. It specifies CASIPGGGPNGNQPQHF.

The V gene is TRBV28, the J gene TRBJ1-1, with D hard to call. There are 13 residues in the CDR3. Trimming removed 6 bases at V and 0 bases at J, with 8 bases between. The germline V gene has CDR1 MDHEN and CDR2 SYDVKM. DNA for the CDR3: TGTGCCAGCAGACAGAACATGAACACTGAAGCTTTCTTT. This codes for CASRQNMNTEAFF.

V is TRBV3-1 (or the pseudogene TRBV3-2) and J is TRBJ2-2; D gene uncertain. The V gene lost 3 bases and the J gene lost 5 bases, with 7 bases spanning the gap. This CDR3 is built from 13 residues. CDR1 is LGHDT and CDR2 is YNNKEL in the germline V gene (reference sequence). The CDR3 DNA reads as TGTGCCAGCAGCCACGGTTCAACCGGGGAGCTGTTTTTT. This codes for CASSHGSTGELFF.

In DNA form, the CDR3 reads TGCGCCAGCAGCCAAGATTGGGGGACAGGATTTAGTGGGGGTTATTCACCCCTCCACTTT. This codes for CASSQDWGTGFSGGYSPLHF. The chain links TRBV4-1 to TRBJ1-6; 8 bases agree with TRBD1. CDR1 is MGHRA, CDR2 YSYEKL, per germline. After removal of 0 bases from V and 8 bases from J, the junction contained 18 bases not matched to a gene. This CDR3 has 20 amino acids.

The chain uses TRBV11-3 and TRBJ2-3; possible D gene TRBD1, 6 bases. Germline V gene sequence: CDR1 SGHNT, CDR2 YENEEA. The CDR3 length is 15 residues. Trimming shortened V by 5 bases and J by 4 bases, and 16 bases separated the two germline ends. In DNA form, the CDR3 reads TGTGCCAGCAGCCGAGGGGGAGTAGGGGCAGATACGCAGTATTTT. Protein product: CASSRGGVGADTQYF. The full variable domain, its missing parts supplied by reference TRBV11-3 and TRBJ2-3, is EAGVVQSPRYKIIEKKQPVAFWCNPISGHNTLYWYLQNLGQGPELLIRYENEEAVDDSQLPKDRFSAERLKGVDSTLKIQPAELGDSAVYLCASSRGGVGADTQYFGPGTRLTVL.

The chain recombines TRBV4-1 with TRBJ2-3, with D tentatively TRBD1 (6 bases). The CDR3 has 14 amino acids. The germline CDR1 and CDR2 sequences are MGHRA and YSYEKL. The V end was cut by 9 bases, the J end by 3 bases, with 16 bases between. CDR3 in amino acids: CASSAARGTDTQYF. The CDR3 DNA reads as TGCGCCAGTTCCGCCGCCAGGGGAACAGATACGCAGTATTTT.

The chain is built from TRBV19 and TRBJ2-1; D is possibly TRBD2 (6 bases). CDR1 and CDR2 from the germline V gene are LNHDA and SQIVND (reference sequence). CDR3 length: 14 residues. V was cut by 4 bases and J by 10 bases, with 17 bases left in between. CDR3 sequence: CASSTPNLASEQFF. In nucleotides, the CDR3 is TGTGCCAGTAGTACCCCGAACCTAGCGTCCGAGCAGTTCTTC.

The chain joins TRBV28 to TRBJ2-7, with D hard to call. Trimming stripped 3 bases from V and 3 bases from J, with 6 bases between. The CDR3 runs to 12 residues. Germline values: CDR1 MDHEN, CDR2 SYDVKM. The chain's CDR3 is CASSFGVYEQYF. The CDR3 coding sequence is TGTGCCAGCAGTTTCGGTGTCTACGAGCAGTACTTC. Together with reference TRBV28 and TRBJ2-7, the CDR3 gives the full variable domain: DVKVTQSSRYLVKRTGEKVFLECVQDMDHENMFWYRQDPGLGLRLIYFSYDVKMKEKGDIPEGYSVSREKKERFSLILESASTNQTSMYLCASSFGVYEQYFGPGTRLTVT.

The chain couples TRBV11-2 to TRBJ2-1, with D maybe TRBD1 (6 bases). The CDR3 has 15 amino acids. Trimming removed 5 bases from V and 4 bases from J, with 15 bases in between. Germline CDR1 reads SGHAT; CDR2 reads FQNNGV. The CDR3 bases are TGTGCCAGCAGCCAGACCGGGACAAAATACAATGAGCAGTTCTTC. The encoded protein is CASSQTGTKYNEQFF.

The chain combines TRBV20-1 with TRBJ1-1; 7 bases align to TRBD1. This CDR3 contains 16 residues. The germline CDR1 and CDR2 sequences are DFQATT and SNEGSKA (reference sequence). With 3 bases clipped from V and 1 base from J, the junction kept 11 bases outside the gene matches. CDR3 coding DNA: TGCAGTGCTAGTGGAACAGGGGATGAGGGGAACACTGAAGCTTTCTTT. It translates to CSASGTGDEGNTEAFF.

CDR3 loop: CAWSTTDREAYGYTF. Here the CDR3 DNA reads TGTGCCTGGAGTACAACAGACAGGGAAGCATATGGCTACACCTTC. The genes are TRBV30 and TRBJ1-2, with 7 bases that match TRBD1. Germline CDR1 is GTSNPN and CDR2 is SVGIG (reference sequence). V was clipped by 2 bases and J by 5 bases; unmatched bases: 11. The CDR3 contains 15 residues.

The CDR3 region is CASSSGQFTEAFF. As DNA, the CDR3 is TGTGCCAGCAGCTCGGGACAGTTCACTGAAGCTTTCTTT. The chain employs TRBV7-8 and TRBJ1-1; TRBD1 matches at 7 bases. With V trimmed by 4 bases and J by 4 bases, 3 bases remained unmatched. This CDR3 has 13 amino acids. Per the germline V gene, CDR1 is SGHVS and CDR2 is FQNEAQ.

A single count supports this clone. The V gene is TRBV5-1, the J gene TRBJ2-5; perhaps TRBD2 as D (5 bases). Germline V lookup: CDR1 SGHRS, CDR2 YFSETQ. This CDR3 contains 14 residues. V lost 2 bases and J lost 3, with 11 bases in between. The CDR3: CASSFRTPEETQYF. The CDR3 DNA follows: TGCGCCAGCAGCTTCAGGACTCCCGAAGAGACCCAGTACTTC.

J is TRBJ1-3 and V is TRBV30; 9 nucleotides line up with TRBD1. Germline assignment: CDR1 GTSNPN and CDR2 SVGIG (reference sequence). After removal of 5 bases from V and 4 bases from J, the junction contained 9 bases not matched to a gene. The CDR3 length is 15 residues. CDR3 sequence reads: CAWATGGAGGNTIYF. The CDR3 nucleotides read TGTGCCTGGGCCACAGGGGGCGCGGGGGGAAACACCATATATTTT.